This T cell receptor (beta chain) was found in a study of spatial heterogeneity in lung cancer (dated by TCRdb to the late 2010s). In terms of the full investigation: Beta-chain transcripts were consistently detected in greater numbers than alpha-chain transcripts, which likely reflected higher beta-chain transcript abundance. The study linked features of the TCR repertoire to counts of nonsynonymous mutations, which were determined by whole-exome sequencing of tumor tissue. At surgery, hundreds of tumor regions, fewer than 85 matched nontumor lung samples and a few dozen PBMC samples were TCR-sequenced for both alpha and beta chains. In the raw uncorrected reads, each unique combination of TCR and UMI appeared more than ten times on average. TCR transcript counts in tumor regions correlated strongly with a T cell transcriptional module score from matched bulk RNA-seq. In non-small cell lung cancer, the study made a quantitative comparison of TCR alpha and beta repertoires among multiple tumor regions, matched nontumor lung and blood.

The sample's time point label is to be understood as: sample taken at primary tumor resection. Samples were obtained from 72 patients with early-stage, untreated non-small cell lung cancer from the lung TRACERx cohort. Whole RNA extracted from tumor and nontumor lung tissue, or from cryopreserved PBMC samples, was used for TCR sequencing without cell sorting. Only patients for whom sufficient RNA was available from at least two tumor regions were selected for TCR sequencing. A lung pathologist reviewed the tumor and adjacent nontumor lung specimens before the specimens were selected. Preparation of the library involved 5' RACE. The sequencing machine was a NextSeq 500. The TCR library protocol attached a unique molecular identifier to each TCR cDNA molecule to allow correction of PCR and sequencing errors. On the study's bioinformatics: TCR identification, UMI-based error correction and CDR3 extraction were all carried out with Decombinator tools. Expanded TCRs were defined as those above a frequency of 2 per 1,000, corresponding to the top 1% of the tumor frequency distribution. Expanded tumor TCRs were classed as regional if statistically deemed absent (corrected P<0.05) from at least one tumor region, otherwise ubiquitous. Renyi diversity was calculated using the R vegan package after each repertoire was subsampled 100 times to 5,000 TCRs. CDR3 similarity networks were built from amino acid triplet string-kernel similarity, connecting CDR3s with pairwise similarity above 0.82. TCRdb trimmed the raw reads at Q25, called clones with MiXCR and kept productive beta chains. Under each unique CDR3 protein, matching rows form one entry showing the most common genes and DNA. The V and J calls and clone size are TCRdb's, not the authors'. The sample includes 13,000 or so distinct CDR3 sequences, with under 4% observed a single time. Of the sample, under 10% falls within the top ten clones.

Here is what the overall study found, with its caveats: TCR-seq was estimated to cover only approximately 6.3% of tumor T cells for alpha chains and approximately 12% for beta chains. Confirming at a functional level the hypothesis that regional TCRs recognize regional mutations was considered to require additional single-cell paired TCR alpha and beta sequencing. The tumor nonsynonymous mutation count correlated with the number of expanded alpha and beta TCRs within the tumor. Counts of ubiquitous and regional expanded TCRs correlated with counts of ubiquitous and regional nonsynonymous mutations, respectively.

Ten or more counts support this clonotype. No antigen is known for it. No much larger clone is present one base from it, and per-base qualities are unavailable. The origin of this receptor is a male donor with early-stage non-small cell lung cancer. The sample was lung tumor tissue, taken at surgery.

The base sequence is TGCGCCAGCAGTGACAGATTCAATTCACCCCTCCACTTT. The translation is CASSDRFNSPLHF. This sequence uses TRBV10-1 and TRBJ1-6; no D segment can be confidently identified. Reading from cysteine to phenylalanine, the CDR3 counts 13 amino acids. The retained sequence is limited to the CDR3, 39 bases, with the frame set at the first base. CDR1 and CDR2 were assigned from the germline V gene (reference sequence) as WNHNN and SYGVQD. Trimming removed 3 bases from V and 7 bases from J, leaving 7 bases between the germline ends.